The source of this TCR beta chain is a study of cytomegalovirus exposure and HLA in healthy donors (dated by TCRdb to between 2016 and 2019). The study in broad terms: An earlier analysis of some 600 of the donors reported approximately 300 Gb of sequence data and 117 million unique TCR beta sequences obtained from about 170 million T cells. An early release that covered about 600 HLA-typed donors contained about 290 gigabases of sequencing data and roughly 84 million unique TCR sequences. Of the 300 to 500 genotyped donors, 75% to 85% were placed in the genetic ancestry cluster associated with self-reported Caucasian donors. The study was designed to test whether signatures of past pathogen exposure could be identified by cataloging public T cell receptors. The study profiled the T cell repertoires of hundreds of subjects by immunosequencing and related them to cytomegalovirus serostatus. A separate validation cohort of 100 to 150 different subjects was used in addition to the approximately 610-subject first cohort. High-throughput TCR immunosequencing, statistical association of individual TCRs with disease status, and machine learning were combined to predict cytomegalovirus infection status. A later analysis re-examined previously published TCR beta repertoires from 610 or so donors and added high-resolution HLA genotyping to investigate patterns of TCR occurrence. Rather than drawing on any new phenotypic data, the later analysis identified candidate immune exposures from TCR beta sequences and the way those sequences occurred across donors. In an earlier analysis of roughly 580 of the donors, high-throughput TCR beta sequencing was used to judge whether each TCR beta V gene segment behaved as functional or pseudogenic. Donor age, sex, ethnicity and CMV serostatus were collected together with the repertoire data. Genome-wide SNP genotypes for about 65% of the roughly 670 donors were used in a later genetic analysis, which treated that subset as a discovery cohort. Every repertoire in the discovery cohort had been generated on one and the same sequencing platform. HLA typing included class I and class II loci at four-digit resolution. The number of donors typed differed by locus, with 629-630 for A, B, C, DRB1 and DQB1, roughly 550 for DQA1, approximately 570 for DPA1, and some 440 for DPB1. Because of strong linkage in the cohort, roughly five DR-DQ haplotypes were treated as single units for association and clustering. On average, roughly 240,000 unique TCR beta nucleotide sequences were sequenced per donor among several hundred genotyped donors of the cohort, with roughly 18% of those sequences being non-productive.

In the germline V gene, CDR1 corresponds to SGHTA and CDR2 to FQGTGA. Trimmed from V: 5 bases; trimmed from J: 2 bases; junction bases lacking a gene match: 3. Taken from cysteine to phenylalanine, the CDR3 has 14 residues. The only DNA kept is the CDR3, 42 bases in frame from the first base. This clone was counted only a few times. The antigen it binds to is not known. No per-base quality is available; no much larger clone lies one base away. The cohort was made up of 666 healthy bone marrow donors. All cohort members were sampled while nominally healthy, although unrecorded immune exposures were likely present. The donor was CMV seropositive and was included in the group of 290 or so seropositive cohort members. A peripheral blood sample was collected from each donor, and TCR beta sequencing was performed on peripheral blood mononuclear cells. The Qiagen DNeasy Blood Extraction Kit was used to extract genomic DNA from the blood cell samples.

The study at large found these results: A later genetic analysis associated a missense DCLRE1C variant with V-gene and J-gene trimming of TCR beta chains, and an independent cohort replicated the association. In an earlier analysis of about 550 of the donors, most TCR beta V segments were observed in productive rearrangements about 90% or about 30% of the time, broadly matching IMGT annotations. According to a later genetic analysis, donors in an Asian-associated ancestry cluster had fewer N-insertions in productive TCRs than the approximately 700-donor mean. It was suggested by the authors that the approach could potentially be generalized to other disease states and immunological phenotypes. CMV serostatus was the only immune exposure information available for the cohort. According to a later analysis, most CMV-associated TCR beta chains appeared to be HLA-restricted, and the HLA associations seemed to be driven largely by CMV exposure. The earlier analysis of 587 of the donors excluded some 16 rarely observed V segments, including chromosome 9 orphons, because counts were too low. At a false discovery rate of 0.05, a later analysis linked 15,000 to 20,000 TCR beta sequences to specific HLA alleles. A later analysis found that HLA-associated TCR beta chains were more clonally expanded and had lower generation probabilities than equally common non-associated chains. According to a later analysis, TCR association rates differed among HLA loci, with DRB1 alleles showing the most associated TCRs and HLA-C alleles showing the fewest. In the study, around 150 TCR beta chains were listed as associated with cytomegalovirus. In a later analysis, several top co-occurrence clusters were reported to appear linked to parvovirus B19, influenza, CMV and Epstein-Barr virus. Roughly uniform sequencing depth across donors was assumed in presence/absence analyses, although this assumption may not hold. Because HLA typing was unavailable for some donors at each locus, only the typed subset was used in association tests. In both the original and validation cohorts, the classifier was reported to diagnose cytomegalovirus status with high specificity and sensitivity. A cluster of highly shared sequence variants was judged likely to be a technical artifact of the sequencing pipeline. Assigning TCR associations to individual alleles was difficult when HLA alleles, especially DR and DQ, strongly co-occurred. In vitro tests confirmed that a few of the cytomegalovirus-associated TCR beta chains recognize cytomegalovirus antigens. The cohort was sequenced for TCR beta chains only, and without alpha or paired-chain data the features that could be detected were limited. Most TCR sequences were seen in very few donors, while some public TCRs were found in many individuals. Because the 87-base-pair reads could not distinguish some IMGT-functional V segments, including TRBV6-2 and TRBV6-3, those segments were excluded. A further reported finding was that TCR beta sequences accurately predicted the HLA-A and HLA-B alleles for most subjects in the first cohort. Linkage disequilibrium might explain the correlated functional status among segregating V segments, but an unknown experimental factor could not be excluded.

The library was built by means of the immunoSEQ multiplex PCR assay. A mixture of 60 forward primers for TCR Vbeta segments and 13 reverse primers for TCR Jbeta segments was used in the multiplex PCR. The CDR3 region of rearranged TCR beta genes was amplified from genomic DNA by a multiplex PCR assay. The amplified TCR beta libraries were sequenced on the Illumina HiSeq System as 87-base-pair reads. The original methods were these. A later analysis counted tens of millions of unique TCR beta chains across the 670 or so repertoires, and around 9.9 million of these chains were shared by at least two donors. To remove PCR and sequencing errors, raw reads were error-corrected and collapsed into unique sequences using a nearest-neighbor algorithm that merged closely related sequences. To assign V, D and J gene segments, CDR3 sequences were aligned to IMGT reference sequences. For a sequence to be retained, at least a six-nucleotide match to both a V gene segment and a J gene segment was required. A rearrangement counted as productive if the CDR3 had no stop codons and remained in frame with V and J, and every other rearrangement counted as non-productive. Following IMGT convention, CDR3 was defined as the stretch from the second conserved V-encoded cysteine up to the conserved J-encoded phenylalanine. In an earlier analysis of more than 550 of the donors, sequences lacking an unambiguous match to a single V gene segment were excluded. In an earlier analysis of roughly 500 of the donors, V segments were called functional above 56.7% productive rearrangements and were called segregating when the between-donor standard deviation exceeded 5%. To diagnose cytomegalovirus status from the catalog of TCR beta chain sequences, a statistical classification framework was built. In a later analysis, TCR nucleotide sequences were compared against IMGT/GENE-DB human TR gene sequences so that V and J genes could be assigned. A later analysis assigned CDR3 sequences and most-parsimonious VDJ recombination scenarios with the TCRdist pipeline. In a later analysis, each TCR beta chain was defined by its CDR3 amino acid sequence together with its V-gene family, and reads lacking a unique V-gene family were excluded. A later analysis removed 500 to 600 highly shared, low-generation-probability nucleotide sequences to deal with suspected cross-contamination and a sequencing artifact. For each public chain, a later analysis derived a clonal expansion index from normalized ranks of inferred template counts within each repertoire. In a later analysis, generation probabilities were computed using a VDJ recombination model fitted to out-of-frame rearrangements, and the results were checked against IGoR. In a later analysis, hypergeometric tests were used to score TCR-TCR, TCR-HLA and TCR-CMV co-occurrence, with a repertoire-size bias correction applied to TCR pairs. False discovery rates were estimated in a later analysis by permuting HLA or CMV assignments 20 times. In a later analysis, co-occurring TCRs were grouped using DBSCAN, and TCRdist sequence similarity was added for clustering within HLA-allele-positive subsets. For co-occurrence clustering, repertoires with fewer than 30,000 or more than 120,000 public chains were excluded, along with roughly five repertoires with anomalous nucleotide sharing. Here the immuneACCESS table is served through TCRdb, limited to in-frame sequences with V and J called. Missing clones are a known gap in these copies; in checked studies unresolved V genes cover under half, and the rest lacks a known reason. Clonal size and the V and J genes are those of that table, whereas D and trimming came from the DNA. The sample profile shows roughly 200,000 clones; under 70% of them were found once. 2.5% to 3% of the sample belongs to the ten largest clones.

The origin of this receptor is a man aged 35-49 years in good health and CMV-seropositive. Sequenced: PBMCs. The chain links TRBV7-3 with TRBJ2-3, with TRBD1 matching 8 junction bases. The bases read TGTGCCAGCAGCCCGACAGGGGACACAGATACGCAGTATTTT. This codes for CASSPTGDTDTQYF.